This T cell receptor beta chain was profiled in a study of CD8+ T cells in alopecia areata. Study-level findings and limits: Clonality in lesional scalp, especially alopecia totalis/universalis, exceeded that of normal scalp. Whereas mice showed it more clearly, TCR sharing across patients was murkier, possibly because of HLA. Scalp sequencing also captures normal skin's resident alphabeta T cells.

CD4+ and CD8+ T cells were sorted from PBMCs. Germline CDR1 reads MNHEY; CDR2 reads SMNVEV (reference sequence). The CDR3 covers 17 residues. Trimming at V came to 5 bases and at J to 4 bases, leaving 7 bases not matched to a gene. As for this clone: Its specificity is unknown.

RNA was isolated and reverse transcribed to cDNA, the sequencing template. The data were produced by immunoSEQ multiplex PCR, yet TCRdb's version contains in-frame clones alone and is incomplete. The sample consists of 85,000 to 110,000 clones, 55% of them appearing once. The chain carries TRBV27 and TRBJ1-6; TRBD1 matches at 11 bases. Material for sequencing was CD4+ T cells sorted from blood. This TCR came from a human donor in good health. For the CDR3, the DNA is TGTGCCAGCAGTCGTCGGACAGGGGGCACTTATAATTCACCCCTCCACTTT. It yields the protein CASSRRTGGTYNSPLHF.